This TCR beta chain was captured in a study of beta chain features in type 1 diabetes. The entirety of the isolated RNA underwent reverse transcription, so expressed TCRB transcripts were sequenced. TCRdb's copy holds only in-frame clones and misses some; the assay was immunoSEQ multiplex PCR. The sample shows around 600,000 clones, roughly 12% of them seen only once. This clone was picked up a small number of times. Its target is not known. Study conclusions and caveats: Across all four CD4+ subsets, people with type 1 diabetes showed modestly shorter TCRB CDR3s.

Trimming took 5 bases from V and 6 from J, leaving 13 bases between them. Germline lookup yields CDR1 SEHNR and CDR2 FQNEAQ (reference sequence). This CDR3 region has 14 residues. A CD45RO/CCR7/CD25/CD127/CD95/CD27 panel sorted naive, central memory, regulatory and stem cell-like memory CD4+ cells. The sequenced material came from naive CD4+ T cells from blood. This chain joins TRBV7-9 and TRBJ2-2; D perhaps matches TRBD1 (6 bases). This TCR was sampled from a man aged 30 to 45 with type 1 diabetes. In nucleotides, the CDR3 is TGTGCCAGCAGCCCCAAACAGGGTGCCGGGGAGCTGTTTTTT. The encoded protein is CASSPKQGAGELFF.